The rows below give T cell receptor beta chains drawn from one sample of a study of cytomegalovirus exposure and HLA in healthy donors. Profiled with immunoSEQ multiplex PCR; TCRdb holds only in-frame clones, not every one. Counted here are 150,000 or so clones, 84% occurring once; the ten biggest clones make up under 1.1%. Sequencing was done on a sample of PBMCs. These receptors came from a man under 40 in good health and CMV-seronegative. CDR3s include the opening cysteine and the closing phenylalanine or tryptophan. Each record gives: D gene, J gene, V gene, clone size, CDR3 protein, CDR3 DNA. A D gene is named only where the DNA matches it firmly. Clone size is given for some rows only: seen once, a few or many times, or a class if the clone is expanded.

TRBD2	TRBJ2-2	TRBV7-9	once	CASILGTTNTGELFF	TGTGCCAGCATCCTCGGGACTACTAACACCGGGGAGCTGTTTTTT
NA	TRBJ2-5	TRBV28	NA	CASGGAGPYQETQYF	TGTGCCAGCGGGGGGGCGGGCCCTTACCAAGAGACCCAGTACTTC
TRBD1	TRBJ1-5	TRBV7-8	once	CASSFSRGPGNQPQHF	TGTGCCAGCAGCTTTAGCAGGGGGCCAGGCAATCAGCCCCAGCATTTT
NA	TRBJ2-7	TRBV5-4	NA	CASSFLRDFFYEQYF	TGTGCCAGCAGCTTTTTGCGGGATTTTTTCTACGAGCAGTACTTC
TRBD1	TRBJ1-3	TRBV18	few	CASSPLPGPGGVNTIYF	TGTGCCAGCTCACCTCTTCCAGGCCCAGGGGGAGTAAACACCATATATTTT
NA	TRBJ2-1	TRBV19	NA	CASSRGGQFVTGTGGEQFF	TGTGCCAGTAGCCGAGGTGGACAGTTTGTTACCGGGACGGGTGGTGAGCAGTTCTTC
TRBD2	TRBJ2-2	TRBV7-9	NA	CASSTSGGNTGELFF	TGTGCCAGCAGCACTAGCGGGGGGAACACCGGGGAGCTGTTTTTT
NA	TRBJ1-4	TRBV5-6	NA	CASSLSGENEKLFF	TGTGCCAGCAGCCTCTCGGGAGAAAATGAAAAACTGTTTTTT
NA	TRBJ1-4	TRBV4-1	NA	CASSPGIGLDEKLFF	TGCGCCAGCAGCCCAGGAATAGGATTGGATGAAAAACTGTTTTTT
TRBD1	TRBJ2-2	TRBV5-1	NA	CASSTGENTGELFF	TGCGCCAGCAGTACAGGGGAGAACACCGGGGAGCTGTTTTTT
NA	TRBJ2-7	TRBV7-9	once	CSSSNLYEQYF	TGTTCCAGCAGCAATCTGTACGAGCAGTACTTC
TRBD2	TRBJ2-5	TRBV7-9	NA	CASSIGAGGPGETQYF	TGTGCCAGCAGCATAGGGGCGGGAGGGCCCGGAGAGACCCAGTACTTC
TRBD1	TRBJ2-3	TRBV2	NA	CASSPGGTSTDTQYF	TGTGCCAGCAGTCCAGGGGGAACTAGCACAGATACGCAGTATTTT
NA	TRBJ1-4	TRBV30	NA	CAWNVDSANEKLFF	TGTGCCTGGAATGTAGACAGTGCTAATGAAAAACTGTTTTTT
TRBD2	TRBJ2-5	TRBV14	NA	CASSHTAPLAGAETQYF	TGTGCCAGCAGCCACACCGCACCCCTGGCGGGAGCAGAGACCCAGTACTTC
TRBD1	TRBJ2-5	TRBV6-5	NA	CASSSGGAGETQYF	TGTGCCAGCAGTTCAGGGGGCGCGGGAGAGACCCAGTACTTC
TRBD1	TRBJ1-2	TRBV2	medium-sized	CASSPMAQTGFHGYTF	TGTGCCAGTTCGCCGATGGCTCAGACAGGGTTTCATGGCTACACCTTC
NA	TRBJ2-2	TRBV13	NA	CASSLEGYGELFF	TGTGCCAGCAGCCTGGAGGGCTACGGGGAGCTGTTTTTT
NA	TRBJ2-5	TRBV5-1	few	CASSLRSGGGFVETQYF	TGCGCCAGCAGCTTGAGGTCAGGCGGAGGATTTGTAGAGACCCAGTACTTC
NA	TRBJ2-7	TRBV2	once	CASSEGKDDIPGYEQYF	TGTGCCAGCAGTGAGGGCAAGGATGATATTCCCGGCTACGAGCAGTACTTC
TRBD2	TRBJ2-3	TRBV19	NA	CASSWSAGEADTQYF	TGTGCCAGTAGTTGGTCCGCGGGAGAAGCAGATACGCAGTATTTT
TRBD1	TRBJ1-2	TRBV11-2	few	CASSLAINSRGRYGYTF	TGTGCCAGCAGCTTAGCCATTAACTCCAGGGGGCGCTATGGCTACACCTTC
TRBD1	TRBJ2-4	TRBV4-2	NA	CASSQEVDRVIQYF	TGTGCCAGCAGCCAAGAGGTGGACAGGGTCATTCAGTACTTC
NA	TRBJ2-1	TRBV1	NA	CTSSSVGQGVPHEQFF	TGCACCAGCAGTTCGGTGGGACAGGGGGTCCCGCATGAGCAGTTCTTC
TRBD1	TRBJ2-5	TRBV9	NA	CASSVGAGGAWETQYF	TGTGCCAGCAGCGTAGGAGCAGGGGGCGCGTGGGAGACCCAGTACTTC
NA	TRBJ1-5	TRBV2	NA	CASRPHRENQPQHF	TGTGCCAGCCGCCCCCACAGGGAGAATCAGCCCCAGCATTTT
TRBD1	TRBJ1-4	TRBV18	NA	CASSPYRGEEKLFF	TGTGCCAGCTCACCTTACAGGGGAGAAGAAAAACTGTTTTTT
TRBD2	TRBJ2-7	TRBV7-6	NA	CASSLWTSQTGGEQYF	TGTGCCAGCAGCCTATGGACTAGCCAAACGGGGGGCGAGCAGTACTTC
TRBD2	TRBJ2-7	TRBV27	NA	CASSMTGLAGGGTYEQYF	TGCGCCAGCAGTATGACCGGACTAGCGGGGGGTGGAACCTACGAGCAGTACTTC
NA	TRBJ2-3	TRBV5-1	NA	CASSSAGTSTDTQYF	TGCGCCAGCAGCTCTGCCGGGACTAGCACAGATACGCAGTATTTT
NA	TRBJ2-3	TRBV5-1	NA	CASSLGTVRRSDTQYF	TGCGCCAGCAGCTTGGGGACAGTACGAAGGTCAGATACGCAGTATTTT
NA	TRBJ2-1	TRBV2	NA	CASSPPGVPYNEQFF	TGTGCCAGCAGTCCCCCCGGGGTCCCCTACAATGAGCAGTTCTTC
NA	TRBJ1-1	TRBV12-5	NA	CASGGRGKGTGGTEAFF	TGTGCTAGTGGTGGGCGGGGGAAGGGAACCGGGGGGACTGAAGCTTTCTTT
TRBD2	TRBJ2-1	TRBV6-1	NA	CASSEKLAVYNEQFF	TGTGCCAGCAGTGAAAAACTAGCGGTCTACAATGAGCAGTTCTTC
TRBD1	TRBJ1-5	TRBV7-9	NA	CASSLQQGGQPQHF	TGTGCCAGCAGCTTACAACAGGGGGGACAGCCCCAGCATTTT